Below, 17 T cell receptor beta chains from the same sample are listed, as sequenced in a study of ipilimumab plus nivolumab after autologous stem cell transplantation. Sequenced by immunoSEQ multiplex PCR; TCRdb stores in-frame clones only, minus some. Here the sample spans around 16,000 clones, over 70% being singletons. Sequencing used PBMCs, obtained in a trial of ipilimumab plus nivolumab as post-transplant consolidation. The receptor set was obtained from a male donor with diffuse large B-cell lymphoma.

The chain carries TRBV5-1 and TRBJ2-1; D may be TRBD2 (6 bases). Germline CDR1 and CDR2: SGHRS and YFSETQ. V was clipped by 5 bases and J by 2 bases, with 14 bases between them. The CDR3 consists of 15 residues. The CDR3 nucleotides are TGCGCCAGCAGGCGAGGGACTTCCACCTACAATGAGCAGTTCTTC. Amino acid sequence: CASRRGTSTYNEQFF.

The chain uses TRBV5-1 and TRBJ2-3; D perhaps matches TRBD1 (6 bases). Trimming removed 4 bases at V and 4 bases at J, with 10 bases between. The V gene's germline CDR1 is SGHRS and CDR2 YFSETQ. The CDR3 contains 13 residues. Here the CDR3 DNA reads TGCGCCAGCAGCGGAACAGGGCCAGATACGCAGTATTTT. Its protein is CASSGTGPDTQYF.

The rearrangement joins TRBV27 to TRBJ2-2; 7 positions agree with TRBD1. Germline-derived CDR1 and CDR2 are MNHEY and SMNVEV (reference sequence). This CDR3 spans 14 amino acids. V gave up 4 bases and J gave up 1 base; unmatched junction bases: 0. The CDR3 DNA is TGTGCCAGCAGTTGGACAGGGAACACCGGGGAGCTGTTTTTT. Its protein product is CASSWTGNTGELFF.

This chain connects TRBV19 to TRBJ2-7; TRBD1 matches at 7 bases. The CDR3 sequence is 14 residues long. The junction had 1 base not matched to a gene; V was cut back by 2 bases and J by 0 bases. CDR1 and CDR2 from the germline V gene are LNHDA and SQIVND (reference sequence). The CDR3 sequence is CASSINRGSYEQYF. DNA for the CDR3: TGTGCCAGTAGTATAAACAGGGGCTCCTACGAGCAGTACTTC. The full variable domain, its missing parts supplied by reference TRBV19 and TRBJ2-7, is DGGITQSPKYLFRKEGQNVTLSCEQNLNHDAMYWYRQDPGQGLRLIYYSQIVNDFQKGDIAEGYSVSREKKESFPLTVTSAQKNPTAFYLCASSINRGSYEQYFGPGTRLTVT.

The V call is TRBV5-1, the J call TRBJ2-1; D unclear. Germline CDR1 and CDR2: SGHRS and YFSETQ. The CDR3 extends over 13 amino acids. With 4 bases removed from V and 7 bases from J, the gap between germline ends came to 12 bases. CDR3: CASSKDIVNEQFF. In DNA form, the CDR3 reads TGCGCCAGCAGCAAAGACATCGTGAATGAGCAGTTCTTC.

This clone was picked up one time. CDR3 nucleotides: TGTGCCAGCAGTTACTACCACGGGAGCAATCAGCCCCAGCATTTT. Residues: CASSYYHGSNQPQHF. The rearrangement links TRBV6-5 to TRBJ1-5; D call uncertain. Between the trimmed V and J ends, which lost 1 base and 1 base, there was a span of 8 bases. From germline, CDR1 is MNHEY and CDR2 SVGAGI. The CDR3 spans 15 residues.

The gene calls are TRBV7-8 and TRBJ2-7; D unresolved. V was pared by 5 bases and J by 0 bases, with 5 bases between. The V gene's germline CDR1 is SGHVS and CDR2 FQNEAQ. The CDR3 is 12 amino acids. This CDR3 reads CASSLSSYEQYF. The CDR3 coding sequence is TGTGCCAGCAGCCTAAGCTCCTACGAGCAGTACTTC.

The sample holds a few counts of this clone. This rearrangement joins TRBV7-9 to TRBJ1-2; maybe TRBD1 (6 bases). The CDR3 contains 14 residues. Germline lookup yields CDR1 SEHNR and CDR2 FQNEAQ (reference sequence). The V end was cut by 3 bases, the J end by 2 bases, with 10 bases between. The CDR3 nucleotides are TGTGCCAGCAGCTTTCAGGGGTACAACTATGGCTACACCTTC. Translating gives CASSFQGYNYGYTF.

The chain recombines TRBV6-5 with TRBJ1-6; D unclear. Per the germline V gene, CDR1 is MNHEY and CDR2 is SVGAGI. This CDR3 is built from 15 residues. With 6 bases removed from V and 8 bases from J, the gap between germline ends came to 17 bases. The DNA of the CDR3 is TGTGCCAGCAGCCGAATCTCTTCCCCCTATTCACCCCTCCACTTT. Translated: CASSRISSPYSPLHF.

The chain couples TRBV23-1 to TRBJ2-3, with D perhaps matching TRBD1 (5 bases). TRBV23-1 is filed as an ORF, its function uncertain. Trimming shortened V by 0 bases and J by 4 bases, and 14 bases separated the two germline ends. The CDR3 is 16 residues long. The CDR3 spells CASSQSQVVVPDTQYF. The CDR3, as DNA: TGCGCCAGCAGTCAATCACAGGTGGTTGTTCCAGATACGCAGTATTTT.

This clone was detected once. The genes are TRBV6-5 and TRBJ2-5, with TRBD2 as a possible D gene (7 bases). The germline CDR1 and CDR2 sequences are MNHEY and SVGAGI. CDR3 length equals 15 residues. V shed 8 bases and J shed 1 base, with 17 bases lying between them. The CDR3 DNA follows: TGTGCCAGCCCCCGGGGGGCCGAGTTCCAAGAGACCCAGTACTTC. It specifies CASPRGAEFQETQYF.

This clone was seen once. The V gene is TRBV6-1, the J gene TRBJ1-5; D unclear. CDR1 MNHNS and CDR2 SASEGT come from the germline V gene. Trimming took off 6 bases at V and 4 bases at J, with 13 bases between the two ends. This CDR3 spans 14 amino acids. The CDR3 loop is CASSSLHRNQPQHF. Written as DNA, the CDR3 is TGTGCCAGCAGCTCGTTGCATAGAAATCAGCCCCAGCATTTT.

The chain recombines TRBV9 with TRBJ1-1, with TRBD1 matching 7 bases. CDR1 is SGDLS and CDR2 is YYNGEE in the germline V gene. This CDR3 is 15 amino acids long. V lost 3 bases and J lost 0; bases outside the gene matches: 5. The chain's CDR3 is CASSGAGTVNTEAFF. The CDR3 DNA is TGTGCCAGCAGCGGCGCCGGGACAGTGAACACTGAAGCTTTCTTT.

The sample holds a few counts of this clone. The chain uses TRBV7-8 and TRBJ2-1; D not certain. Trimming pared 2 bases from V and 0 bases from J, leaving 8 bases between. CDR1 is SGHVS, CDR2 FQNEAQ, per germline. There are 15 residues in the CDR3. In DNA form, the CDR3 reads TGTGCCAGCAGCTTAAATCCCAGCTCCTACAATGAGCAGTTCTTC. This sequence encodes CASSLNPSSYNEQFF.

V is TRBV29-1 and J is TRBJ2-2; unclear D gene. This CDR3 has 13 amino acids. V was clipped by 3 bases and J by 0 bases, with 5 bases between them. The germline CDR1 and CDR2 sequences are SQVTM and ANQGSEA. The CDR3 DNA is TGCAGCGTTGATCGAGCGAACACCGGGGAGCTGTTTTTT. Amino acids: CSVDRANTGELFF.

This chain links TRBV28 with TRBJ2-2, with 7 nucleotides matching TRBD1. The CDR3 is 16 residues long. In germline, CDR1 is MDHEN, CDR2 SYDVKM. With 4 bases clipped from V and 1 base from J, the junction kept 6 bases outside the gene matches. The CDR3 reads CASSSLGDRNTGELFF. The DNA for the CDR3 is TGTGCCAGCAGTTCCTTGGGGGACAGGAACACCGGGGAGCTGTTTTTT.

The CDR3 is CASSYSGGVNEQFF. CDR3 coding DNA: TGTGCCAGCAGTTACTCCGGGGGGGTCAATGAGCAGTTCTTC. The chain combines TRBV6-5 with TRBJ2-1, with 8 bases aligning to TRBD2. The CDR3 is 14 amino acids. Per the germline V gene, CDR1 is MNHEY and CDR2 is SVGAGI. The J segment lost 6 bases and the V segment lost 0 bases, leaving 1 base of the junction unmatched.